The present entry profiles one T cell receptor (beta chain) with its context. This clone was recorded only once. Its antigen remains unidentified. No clone much larger than this one lies a single base away; base qualities are absent. The data were obtained in a study of technical replicates of blood from several donors (dated by TCRdb to about 2017). The library came from the immunoSEQ multiplex PCR assay. TCRdb retrieved this table from immuneACCESS and kept in-frame rearrangements only. Not all clones are present; in checked studies, unresolved V genes account for under half, and no reason is known for the remainder. The sample data list some 80,000 clones, and approximately 97% of these were observed just once. In total, the top ten clones hold almost 0.3% of the sample. Sequencing input: T cells isolated from PBMCs. This clonotype originated in a human donor in good health.

For the CDR3, the sequence is CASSIVASTRNEQFF. The nucleotide sequence is given as TGTGCCAGTAGTATAGTCGCCTCGACTCGCAATGAGCAGTTCTTC. The chain is encoded by TRBV19 joined to TRBJ2-1; no D gene call is confident. For CDR1 and CDR2, the germline V gene (reference sequence) lists LNHDA and SQIVND. At the junction V is shortened by 1 base and J by 6 bases, with 13 bases in between. The CDR3 contains 15 residues, cysteine and phenylalanine counted. Only the CDR3 DNA is retained, 45 bases long and in frame from the first base.